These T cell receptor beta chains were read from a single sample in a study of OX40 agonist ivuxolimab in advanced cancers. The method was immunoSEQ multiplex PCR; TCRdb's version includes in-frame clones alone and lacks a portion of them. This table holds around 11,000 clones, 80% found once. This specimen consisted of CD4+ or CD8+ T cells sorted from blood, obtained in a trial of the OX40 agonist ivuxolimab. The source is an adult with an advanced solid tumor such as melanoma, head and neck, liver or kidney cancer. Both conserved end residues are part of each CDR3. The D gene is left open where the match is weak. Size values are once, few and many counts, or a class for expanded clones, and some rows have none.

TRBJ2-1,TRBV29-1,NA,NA,TGCAGCGTCCACATTTCCTACAATGAGCAGTTCTTC,CSVHISYNEQFF
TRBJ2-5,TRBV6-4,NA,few,TGTGCCAGCAGCCCTACCGGGGGTACGGGTGGTGAGACCCAGTACTTC,CASSPTGGTGGETQYF
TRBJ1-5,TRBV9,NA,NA,TGTGCCAGCAGCTCCCCCGGGGGGGGACTTAGCAATCAGCCCCAGCATTTT,CASSSPGGGLSNQPQHF
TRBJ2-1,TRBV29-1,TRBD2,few,TGCAGCGTTGAAGGTCTAGCGGGGCTCAATGAGCAGTTCTTC,CSVEGLAGLNEQFF
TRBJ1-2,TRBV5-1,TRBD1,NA,TGTGCCAGCAGCTTTCGGACAGGAAAGGGCTATGGCTACACCTTC,CASSFRTGKGYGYTF
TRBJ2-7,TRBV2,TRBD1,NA,TGTGCCAGCAGAAGGACAGGGGACTACGAGCAGTACTTC,CASRRTGDYEQYF
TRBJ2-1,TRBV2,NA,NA,TGTGCCAGCAGTGAAAATCCAGGCTACAATGAGCAGTTCTTC,CASSENPGYNEQFF
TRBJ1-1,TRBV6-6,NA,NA,TGTGCCAGCAGTTACGGCGGGCTGAACACTGAAGCTTTCTTT,CASSYGGLNTEAFF
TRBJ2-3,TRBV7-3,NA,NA,TGTGCCAGCAGCCCTAGCGCGGGAAGCACAGATACGCAGTATTTT,CASSPSAGSTDTQYF
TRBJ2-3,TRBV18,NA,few,TGTGCCAGCTCACCACCGAAAAGGGACACCAAGCGGGGATCAGATACGCAGTATTTT,CASSPPKRDTKRGSDTQYF
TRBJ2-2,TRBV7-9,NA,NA,TGTGCCAGCAGCTTCCTAGCGACCGGGGAGCTGTTTTTT,CASSFLATGELFF
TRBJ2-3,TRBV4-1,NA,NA,TGCGCCAGCAGCCAAGATTTTCCCTCTTCTAGCACAGATACGCAGTATTTT,CASSQDFPSSSTDTQYF
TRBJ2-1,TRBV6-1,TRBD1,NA,TGTGCCAGCAGGCTCGGGACAGGGGATAGCAATGAGCAGTTCTTC,CASRLGTGDSNEQFF
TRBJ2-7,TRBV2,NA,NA,TGTGCCAGCAGTGAAGCGCTGGGTACCTACGAGCAGTACTTC,CASSEALGTYEQYF
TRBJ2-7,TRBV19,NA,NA,TGTGCCAGTAGTGTTCACCCCGCAAGCCTCTACTACGAGCAGTACTTC,CASSVHPASLYYEQYF
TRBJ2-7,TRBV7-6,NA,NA,TGTGCCAGCAGAGCGACACCGTTCGGCGAGCAGTACTTC,CASRATPFGEQYF
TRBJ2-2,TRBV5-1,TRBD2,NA,TGCGCCAGCAGCTTGGCGAGGGCTAGCGGGGCCCCCGGGGAGCTGTTTTTT,CASSLARASGAPGELFF
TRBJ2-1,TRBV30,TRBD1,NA,TGTGCCTGGAGTCCTCTCCTACAGGGGGCTTACAATGAGCAGTTCTTC,CAWSPLLQGAYNEQFF
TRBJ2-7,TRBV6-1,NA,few,TGTGCCAGCCGTGACGGGGCGGGCGAGCAGTACTTC,CASRDGAGEQYF
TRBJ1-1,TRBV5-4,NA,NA,TGTGCCAGCAGCTACGGGCCTCTGAACACTGAAGCTTTCTTT,CASSYGPLNTEAFF
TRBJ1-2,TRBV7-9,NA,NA,TGTGCCAGCAGCTTAGCAAGGGTACTCTATGGCTACACCTTC,CASSLARVLYGYTF
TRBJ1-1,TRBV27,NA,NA,TGTGCCAGCAGTTTATCGGCAGACACCATCGGGATGAACACTGAAGCTTTCTTT,CASSLSADTIGMNTEAFF
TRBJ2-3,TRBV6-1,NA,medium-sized,TGTGCCAGCACCCCTTACACAGATACGCAGTATTTT,CASTPYTDTQYF
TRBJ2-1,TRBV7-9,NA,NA,TGTGCCAGCAGCTTAACCCACAATGAGCAGTTCTTC,CASSLTHNEQFF
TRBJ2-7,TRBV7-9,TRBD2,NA,TGTGCCAGCAGCCCGTCCGGGCTAGCGGCCTCCTACGAGCAGTACTTC,CASSPSGLAASYEQYF
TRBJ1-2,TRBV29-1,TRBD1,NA,TGCAGCGTTGATAATGACAGGGGACATGGCTACACCTTC,CSVDNDRGHGYTF
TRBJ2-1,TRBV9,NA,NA,TGTGCCAGCAGCTCCCCCGCGGATGAGCAGTTCTTC,CASSSPADEQFF
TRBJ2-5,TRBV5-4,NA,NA,TGTGCCAGCCCCGGGGGCGAGGGGCAAGAGACCCAGTACTTC,CASPGGEGQETQYF
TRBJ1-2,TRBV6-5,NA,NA,TGTGCCAGCAGTTACCTCACGGACTATGGCTACACCTTC,CASSYLTDYGYTF
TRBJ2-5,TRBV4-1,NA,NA,TGCGCCAGCAGCCACGGGGCCCTCCAAGAGACCCAGTACTTC,CASSHGALQETQYF
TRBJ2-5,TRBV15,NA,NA,TGTGCCACCAGCAGAGATTTCGGGGAAGAGACCCAGTACTTC,CATSRDFGEETQYF
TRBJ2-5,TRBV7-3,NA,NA,TGTGCCAGCAGCTTAGGTTCAGCGGATCAAGAGACCCAGTACTTC,CASSLGSADQETQYF
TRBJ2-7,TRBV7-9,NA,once,TGTGCCAGCAGCTTTACAGCACACTACGAGCAGTACTTC,CASSFTAHYEQYF
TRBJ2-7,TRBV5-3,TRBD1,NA,TGTGCCAGCAGCTCGACAGGGGCTTACGAGCAGTACTTC,CASSSTGAYEQYF
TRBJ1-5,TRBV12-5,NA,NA,TGTGCTAGTGGCTCGGAGACAGTCTATAGCAATCAGCCCCAGCATTTT,CASGSETVYSNQPQHF
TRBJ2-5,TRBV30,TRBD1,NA,TGTGCCTGGACTATAGGGACAGGGGGCCTGGAGACCCAGTACTTC,CAWTIGTGGLETQYF
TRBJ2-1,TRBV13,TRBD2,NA,TGTGCCAGCAGCTCGGGACTAGCGGGAGGCGTTGAGCAGTTCTTC,CASSSGLAGGVEQFF
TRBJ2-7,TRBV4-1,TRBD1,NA,TGCGCCAGCAGCCCAGGGGGACAGGGCGACGAGCAGTACTTC,CASSPGGQGDEQYF
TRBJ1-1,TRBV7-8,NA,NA,TGTGCCAGCAGCCTCACCGGGGCCTACACTGAAGCTTTCTTT,CASSLTGAYTEAFF
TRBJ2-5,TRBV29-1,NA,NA,TGCAGCGCGCAAGTCAGCGAGGCAGAGACCCAGTACTTC,CSAQVSEAETQYF
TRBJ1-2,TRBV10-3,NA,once,TGTGCCATCAGTGAGAACGGACGGAATGGCTACACCTTC,CAISENGRNGYTF
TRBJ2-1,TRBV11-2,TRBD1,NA,TGTGCCAGCCTGATCCGACAGGGGCCCTACAATGAGCAGTTCTTC,CASLIRQGPYNEQFF
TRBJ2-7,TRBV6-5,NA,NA,TGTGCCAGCAGCTCTTCTCCGGGGGGCGGGAGTGAGCAGTACTTC,CASSSSPGGGSEQYF
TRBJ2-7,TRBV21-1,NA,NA,TGTGCCAGCACCCCCCCGACACAGCAGCAGTACTTC,CASTPPTQQQYF
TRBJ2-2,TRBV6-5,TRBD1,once,TGTGCCAGCGCGGACAGGGGACCGTCCGGGGAGCTGTTTTTT,CASADRGPSGELFF
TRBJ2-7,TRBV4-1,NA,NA,TGCGCCAGCAGCTATTCACAGGGCTACGAGCAGTACTTC,CASSYSQGYEQYF
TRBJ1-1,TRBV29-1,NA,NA,TGCAGCGTCGGCCCGGCGCGCGGGAACACTGAAGCTTTCTTT,CSVGPARGNTEAFF
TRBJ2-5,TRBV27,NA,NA,TGTGCCAGCAGGGACTGGAAAGAGACCCAGTACTTC,CASRDWKETQYF